These 15 T cell receptor beta chains were sequenced from one sample in a study of T cells after yellow fever vaccination. TCRdb redid the calling of the 5' RACE reads with MiXCR, one entry per CDR3 protein. The data hold 250,000 or so distinct CDR3 sequences, with roughly 3.7% observed a single time. Here the sequenced sample was PBMCs, taken 15 days after the yellow fever booster vaccination. Receptor source: a man between 18 and 35 years old who received the YFV17D yellow fever vaccine.

This clonotype was seen repeatedly, ten times or more. V and J are TRBV6-6 and TRBJ2-1, with TRBD2 identical over 14 bases. CDR3 size: 15 residues. Germline-derived CDR1 and CDR2 are MNHNY and SVGAGI (reference sequence). Unmatched junction bases numbered 5, after V lost 5 bases and J lost 8 bases. This CDR3 reads CASSRRLAGGDEQFF. The CDR3, as DNA: TGTGCCAGCAGTCGACGACTAGCGGGGGGGGATGAGCAGTTCTTC.

This clonotype was counted ten times or more. The chain links TRBV29-1 to TRBJ2-3, with TRBD2 identical over 8 bases. Germline CDR1 is SQVTM and CDR2 is ANQGSEA. The CDR3 loop spans 15 amino acids. The junction had 8 bases not matched to a gene; V was cut back by 5 bases and J by 1 base. The chain's CDR3 is CSVSTGAGGTDTQYF. The CDR3 bases are TGCAGCGTTTCAACTGGAGCGGGGGGCACAGATACGCAGTATTTT.

This clonotype has ten or more counts. The V call is TRBV11-2, the J call TRBJ2-2; the D is unclear. In germline, CDR1 is SGHAT, CDR2 FQNNGV. CDR3 length: 15 residues. Trimming removed 0 bases from V and 7 bases from J, with 12 bases in between. The CDR3 sequence: CASSLDLMGIGELFF. In nucleotides, the CDR3 is TGTGCCAGCAGCTTAGATCTTATGGGGATCGGGGAGCTGTTTTTT.

This rearrangement joins TRBV4-1 to TRBJ2-7; 9 bases match TRBD1. The CDR3 runs 16 residues. Germline loops: CDR1 MGHRA, CDR2 YSYEKL. With 2 bases clipped from V and 12 bases from J, the junction kept 17 bases outside the gene matches. CDR3 bases: TGCGCCAGCAGCCAACCAGCCCGGGACAGGGTGCCTTTTCTGTACTTC. It specifies CASSQPARDRVPFLYF.

This clonotype occurred many times. The V call is TRBV5-6, the J call TRBJ2-1; 12 positions agree with TRBD2. Germline loops: CDR1 SGHDT, CDR2 YYEEEE. The J segment lost 1 base and the V segment lost 4 bases, leaving 3 bases of the junction unmatched. The length of the CDR3 is 16 residues. The CDR3 nucleotides are TGTGCCAGCAGCGGAACTAGCGGGGGGTCCTACAATGAGCAGTTCTTC. Its protein is CASSGTSGGSYNEQFF.

Many counts were recorded for this clonotype. This chain links TRBV14 with TRBJ1-1; the D is unclear. The CDR3 spans 15 residues. CDR1 and CDR2 from the germline V gene are SGHDN and FVKESK. The V and J ends lost 1 base and 1 base respectively, with 10 bases between them. Written as DNA, the CDR3 is TGTGCCAGCAGCCAAGTTACATCAGAGAACACTGAAGCTTTCTTT. Encoded protein: CASSQVTSENTEAFF. Based on the CDR3 plus reference TRBV14 and TRBJ1-1, the full variable domain is EAGVTQFPSHSVIEKGQTVTLRCDPISGHDNLYWYRRVMGKEIKFLLHFVKESKQDESGMPNNRFLAERTGGTYSTLKVQPAELEDSGVYFCASSQVTSENTEAFFGQGTRLTVV.

This clonotype was counted many times. The chain joins TRBV20-1 to TRBJ2-5, with a weak D call TRBD2 (5 bases). The V and J ends lost 6 bases and 5 bases respectively, with 16 bases between them. Germline V gene data show CDR1 as DFQATT and CDR2 as SNEGSKA (reference sequence). The CDR3 length is 13 residues. CDR3 loop: CSASPGMEETQYF. CDR3 DNA sequence: TGCAGTGCCTCCCCGGGGATGGAGGAGACCCAGTACTTC.

The chain uses TRBV30 and TRBJ1-3; 7 bases align to TRBD1. Germline CDR1 GTSNPN, CDR2 SVGIG (reference sequence). The CDR3 extends over 14 amino acids. V was pared by 6 bases and J by 0 bases, with 5 bases of the junction left unmatched. CDR3 in amino acids: CACHRGSSGNTIYF. For the CDR3, the DNA is TGTGCCTGCCACAGGGGCAGCTCTGGAAACACCATATATTTT. Variable domain in full (rest from reference TRBV30 and TRBJ1-3): SQTIHQWPATLVQPVGSPLSLECTVEGTSNPNLYWYRQAAGRGLQLLFYSVGIGQISSEVPQNLSASRPQDRQFILSSKKLLLSDSGFYLCACHRGSSGNTIYFGEGSWLTVV.

This clonotype was recorded at least ten times. The chain has TRBV18 and TRBJ2-5; D is perhaps TRBD1 or TRBD2 (6 bases each). V dropped 6 bases and J dropped 5 bases, with 13 bases sitting between them. The CDR3 contains 13 residues. CDR1 and CDR2 (germline): KGHSH, LQKENI. CDR3: CASSEGGSETQYF. Here the CDR3 DNA reads TGTGCCAGCTCCGAGGGGGGATCGGAGACCCAGTACTTC. Using reference TRBV18 and TRBJ2-5 for the parts outside the CDR3, the full variable domain is NAGVMQNPRHLVRRRGQEARLRCSPMKGHSHVYWYRQLPEEGLKFMVYLQKENIIDESGMPKERFSAEFPKEGPSILRIQQVVRGDSAAYFCASSEGGSETQYFGPGTRLLVL.

The rearrangement uses TRBV5-4 and TRBJ1-6, with 7 bases fitting TRBD1. Germline V gives CDR1 SGHNT, CDR2 YYREEE (reference sequence). The CDR3 consists of 14 residues. After removal of 4 bases from V and 8 bases from J, the junction contained 6 bases not matched to a gene. CDR3: CASSTRTGDSPLHF. The CDR3 region has the DNA TGTGCCAGCAGCACCCGAACAGGGGATTCACCCCTCCACTTT.

This clonotype was detected many times. This chain joins TRBV12-3 or TRBV12-4 and TRBJ1-5; a possible D gene is TRBD1 (5 bases). The CDR3 totals 15 residues. V was trimmed by 2 bases and J by 2 bases, leaving 10 bases between them. The CDR3 region has the DNA TGTGCCAGCAGTTTAATGGGACGCGGCAATCAGCCCCAGCATTTT. This codes for CASSLMGRGNQPQHF.

The V gene is TRBV5-4, the J gene TRBJ1-5; D is possibly TRBD1 (5 bases). The CDR3 sequence is 16 residues long. Trimming removed 2 bases at V and 4 bases at J, with 16 bases between. Germline V gene lookup returns CDR1 SGHNT and CDR2 YYREEE (reference sequence). This CDR3 is CASSLGGPGKNQPQHF. The CDR3 DNA reads as TGTGCCAGCAGCTTAGGCGGGCCAGGGAAAAATCAGCCCCAGCATTTT.

This clonotype was seen at least ten times. The rearrangement links TRBV7-9 to TRBJ1-1; possibly TRBD1 for D (5 bases). The germline V and J ends were trimmed by 5 bases and 5 bases, with 18 bases remaining between them. The germline V gene encodes CDR1 SEHNR and CDR2 FQNEAQ (reference sequence). The CDR3 runs 15 residues. The CDR3 nucleotides read TGTGCCAGCAGCCGGTGGGAGGCCCAGGGTACTGAAGCTTTCTTT. It is translated as CASSRWEAQGTEAFF.

This clonotype was found many times. The CDR3 nucleotides are TGTGCCAGCAGTTTAGCGCAGTTGAATGAGCAGTTCTTC. It translates to CASSLAQLNEQFF. The V gene is TRBV12-3 or TRBV12-4, the J gene TRBJ2-1, with D hard to call. The CDR3 contains 13 residues. The V end lost 0 bases, the J end lost 7 bases, and 7 bases lay between the germline ends.

This clonotype was seen repeatedly, ten times or more. The rearrangement joins TRBV4-1 to TRBJ2-3; no firm D call. V was shortened by 0 bases and J by 1 base, with 8 bases between the two germline ends. The CDR3 spans 15 residues. CDR1 is MGHRA, CDR2 YSYEKL, per germline. CDR3 sequence reads: CASSQEEVRTDTQYF. The CDR3 region has the DNA TGCGCCAGCAGCCAAGAAGAGGTTCGCACAGATACGCAGTATTTT.